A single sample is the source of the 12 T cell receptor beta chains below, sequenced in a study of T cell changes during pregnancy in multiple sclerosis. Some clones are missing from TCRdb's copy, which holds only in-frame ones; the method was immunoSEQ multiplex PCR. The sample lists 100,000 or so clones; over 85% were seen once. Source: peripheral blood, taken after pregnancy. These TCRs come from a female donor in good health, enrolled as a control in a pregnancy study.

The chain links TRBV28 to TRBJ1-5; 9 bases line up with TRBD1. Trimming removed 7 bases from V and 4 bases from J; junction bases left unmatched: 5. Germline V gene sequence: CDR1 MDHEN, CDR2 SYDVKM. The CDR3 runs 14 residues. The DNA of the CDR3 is TGTGCCAGCAACCTACAGGGGGCGAATCAGCCCCAGCATTTT. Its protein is CASNLQGANQPQHF.

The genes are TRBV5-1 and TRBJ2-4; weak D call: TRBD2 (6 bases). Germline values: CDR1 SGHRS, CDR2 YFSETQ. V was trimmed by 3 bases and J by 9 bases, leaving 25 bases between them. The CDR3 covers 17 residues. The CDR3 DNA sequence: TGCGCCAGCAGCTGGCCCCCAGGAGGGAATCTTTTCGGCATTCAGTACTTC. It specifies CASSWPPGGNLFGIQYF.

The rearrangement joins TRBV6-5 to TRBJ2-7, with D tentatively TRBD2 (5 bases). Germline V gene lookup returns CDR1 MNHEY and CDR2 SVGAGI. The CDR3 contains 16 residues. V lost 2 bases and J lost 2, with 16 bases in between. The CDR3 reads CASSYLAGGPAYEQYF. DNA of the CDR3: TGTGCCAGCAGTTACCTAGCTGGCGGGCCGGCCTACGAGCAGTACTTC.

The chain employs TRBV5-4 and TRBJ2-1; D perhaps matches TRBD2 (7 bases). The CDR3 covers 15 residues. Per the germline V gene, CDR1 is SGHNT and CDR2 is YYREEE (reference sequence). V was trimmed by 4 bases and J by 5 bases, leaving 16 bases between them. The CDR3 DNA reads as TGTGCCAGCAGCCAGACAGGTGGGGGGGACAATGAGCAGTTCTTC. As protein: CASSQTGGGDNEQFF.

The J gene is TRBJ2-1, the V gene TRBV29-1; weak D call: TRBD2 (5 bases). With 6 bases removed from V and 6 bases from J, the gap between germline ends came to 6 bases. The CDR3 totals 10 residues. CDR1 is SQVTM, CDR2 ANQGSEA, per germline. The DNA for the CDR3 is TGCAGCGTGGGGAGCAATGAGCAGTTCTTC. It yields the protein CSVGSNEQFF.

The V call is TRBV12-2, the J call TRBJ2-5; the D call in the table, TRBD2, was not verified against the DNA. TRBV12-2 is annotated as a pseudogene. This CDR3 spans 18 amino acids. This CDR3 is CASRLAKLIAGVRETQYF. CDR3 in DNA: TGTGCAAGTCGCTTAGCGAAATTAATAGCGGGAGTTAGGGAGACCCAGTACTTC.

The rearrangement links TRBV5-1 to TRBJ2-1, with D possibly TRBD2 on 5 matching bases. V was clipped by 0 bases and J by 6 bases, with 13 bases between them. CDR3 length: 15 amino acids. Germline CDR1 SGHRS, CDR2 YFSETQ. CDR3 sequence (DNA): TGCGCCAGCAGCTTGGCGCCCGGGGTGGGCAATGAGCAGTTCTTC. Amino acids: CASSLAPGVGNEQFF. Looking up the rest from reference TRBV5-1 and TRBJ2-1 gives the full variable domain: KAGVTQTPRYLIKTRGQQVTLSCSPISGHRSVSWYQQTPGQGLQFLFEYFSETQRNKGNFPGRFSGRQFSNSRSEMNVSTLELGDSALYLCASSLAPGVGNEQFFGPGTRLTVL.

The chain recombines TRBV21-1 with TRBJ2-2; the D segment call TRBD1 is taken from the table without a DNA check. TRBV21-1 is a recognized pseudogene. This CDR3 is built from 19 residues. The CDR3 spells CASSPQDGPTAQVPGELFF. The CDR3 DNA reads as TGTGCCAGCAGCCCTCAGGATGGCCCGACAGCCCAGGTACCCGGGGAGCTGTTTTTT.

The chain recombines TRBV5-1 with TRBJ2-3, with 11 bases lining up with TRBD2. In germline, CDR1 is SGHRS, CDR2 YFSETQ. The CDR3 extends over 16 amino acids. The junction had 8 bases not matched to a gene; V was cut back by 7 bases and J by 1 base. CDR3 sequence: CASGPGTSGGTDTQYF. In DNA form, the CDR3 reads TGCGCCAGCGGGCCCGGGACTAGCGGAGGCACAGATACGCAGTATTTT.

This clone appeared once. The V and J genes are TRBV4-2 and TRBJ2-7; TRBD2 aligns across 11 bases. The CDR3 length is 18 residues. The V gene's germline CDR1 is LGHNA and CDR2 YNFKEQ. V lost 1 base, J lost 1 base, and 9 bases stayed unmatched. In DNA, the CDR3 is TGTGCCAGCAGCCAAGGTTACGGGACTAGCGGAAAATCCTACGAGCAGTACTTC. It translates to CASSQGYGTSGKSYEQYF.

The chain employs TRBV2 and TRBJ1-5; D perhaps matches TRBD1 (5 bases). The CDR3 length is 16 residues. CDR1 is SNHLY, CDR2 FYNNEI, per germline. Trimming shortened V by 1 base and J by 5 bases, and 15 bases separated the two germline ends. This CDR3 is CASSEGGFAGYQPQHF. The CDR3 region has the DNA TGTGCCAGCAGTGAAGGGGGGTTCGCGGGGTATCAGCCCCAGCATTTT.

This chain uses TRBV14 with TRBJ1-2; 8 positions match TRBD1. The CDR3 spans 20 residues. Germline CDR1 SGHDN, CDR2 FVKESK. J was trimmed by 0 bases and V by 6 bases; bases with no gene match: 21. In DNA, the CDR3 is TGTGCCAGCAGGTTTTCCGGAGGACAGGGTCGGGGGATAGCTAACTATGGCTACACCTTC. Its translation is CASRFSGGQGRGIANYGYTF.